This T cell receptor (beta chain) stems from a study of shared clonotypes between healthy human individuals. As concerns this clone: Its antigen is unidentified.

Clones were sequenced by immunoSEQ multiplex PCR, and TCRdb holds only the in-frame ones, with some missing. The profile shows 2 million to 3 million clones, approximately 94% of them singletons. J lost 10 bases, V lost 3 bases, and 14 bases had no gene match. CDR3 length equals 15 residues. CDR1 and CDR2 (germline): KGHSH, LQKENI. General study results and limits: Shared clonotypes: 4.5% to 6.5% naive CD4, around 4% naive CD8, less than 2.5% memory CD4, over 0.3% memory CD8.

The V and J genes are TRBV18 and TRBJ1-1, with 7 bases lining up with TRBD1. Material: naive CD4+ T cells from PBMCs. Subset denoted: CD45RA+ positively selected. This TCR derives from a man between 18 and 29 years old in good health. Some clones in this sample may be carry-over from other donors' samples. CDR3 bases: TGTGCCAGCTCACCCCTGGCGAGGGGGCGGGTTGGAGCTTTCTTT. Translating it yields CASSPLARGRVGAFF.